This T cell receptor (beta chain) was identified during a study of T cell responses to AZD1222 COVID-19 vaccine. TCRdb's copy holds only in-frame clones and misses some; the assay was immunoSEQ multiplex PCR. The sample holds 110,000 to 150,000 clones, 92% seen once. CDR3 length: 16 residues. V lost 10 bases, J lost 4 bases, and 12 bases stayed unmatched. Germline lookup yields CDR1 SNHLY and CDR2 FYNNEI. This TCR was recovered from an adult in good health. Here the sequenced sample was peripheral blood, taken on day 0 of AZD1222 vaccination. The rearrangement uses TRBV2 and TRBJ2-4; TRBD2 matches 11 bases. The CDR3 here is CATDDSSGRSKNIQYF. DNA of the CDR3: TGTGCCACCGATGATTCTAGCGGGAGGTCAAAAAACATTCAGTACTTC.